This entry describes one T cell receptor (beta chain). Its antigen is unidentified. This entry belongs to a study of blood T cells in healthy people across ages. V was clipped by 2 bases and J by 13 bases; unmatched bases: 26. Germline CDR1 is LGHNT and CDR2 is FRNRAP. This CDR3 region has 20 residues. A J-beta primer mix and a sample-barcoded 5' primer were used in a second PCR of roughly 7 to 12 cycles. TCRdb recomputed calls from the 5' RACE reads with MiXCR, one row per CDR3 protein. The sample includes 750,000 to 1,000,000 distinct CDR3 sequences, around 29% of them seen just once. Findings of the study overall: There was no known CMV status for donors, so expanded clonotype changes were possibly confounded. Diversity was estimated from one million T cells, and these estimates were considered underestimates.

Separately, the same data were catalogued under a study of T cells of mothers and their children. That source adds: A second PCR was performed with the M1S primer. This primer added sample barcodes and 2-4 random nucleotides. Evidence of persistent microchimeric T cell clones was absent.

The chain links TRBV12-5 to TRBJ1-6, with 7 bases matching TRBD1. The source is a woman aged 40 to 55 in good health. Sample: blood. The CDR3 coding sequence is TGTGCTAGTGGTTTGAGGGGGAGACAGGGCCCGCCTAGAGGAGCAGCGCCCCTCCACTTT. Its translation is CASGLRGRQGPPRGAAPLHF.